The 29 T cell receptor beta chains below were found in one sample sequenced in a study of blood T cell repertoires in COVID-19. Libraries were prepared by immunoSEQ multiplex PCR; TCRdb keeps only in-frame clonotypes and omits some of them. The table lists fewer than 75,000 clones, around 93% of them singletons. Source material: peripheral blood. The receptor set was obtained from a man between 50 and 59 years old with active COVID-19.

This rearrangement joins TRBV2 to TRBJ2-1; 7 nucleotides align to TRBD2. The V segment lost 8 bases and the J segment 9 bases; nucleotides outside the gene matches: 10. The CDR3 is 13 amino acids. Germline values: CDR1 SNHLY, CDR2 FYNNEI. CDR3 coding DNA: TGTGCCAGCGGGGACGTCGGGAGGATTGAGCAGTTCTTC. Translated, it gives CASGDVGRIEQFF.

V usage is TRBV11-2 and J usage is TRBJ2-7, with TRBD1 identical over 9 bases. Trimming took 4 bases from V and 0 from J; bases not matched to a gene: 7. CDR1 and CDR2 (germline): SGHAT, FQNNGV. The CDR3 has 16 amino acids. This CDR3 reads CASSSYGQGFSYEQYF. CDR3 sequence (DNA): TGTGCCAGCAGCTCCTACGGACAGGGGTTCTCCTACGAGCAGTACTTC.

J is TRBJ2-7 and V is TRBV10-2, with 8 bases aligning to TRBD1. V lost 8 bases and J lost 6; bases outside the gene matches: 6. Germline V gene lookup returns CDR1 WSHSY and CDR2 SAAADI. There are 12 residues in the CDR3. The CDR3 DNA sequence: TGCGCCAGCGGGACAGGCTCCCTCGAGCAGTACTTC. As protein: CASGTGSLEQYF.

The chain employs TRBV7-2 and TRBJ1-2, with 9 positions matching TRBD1. This CDR3 comprises 13 residues. Germline values: CDR1 SGHTA, CDR2 FQGNSA. V dropped 8 bases and J dropped 3; count of bases not matched to a gene: 4. The CDR3 DNA is TGTGCCAGCGGGGACAGGGTCTACTATGGCTACACCTTC. Amino acids: CASGDRVYYGYTF.

V usage is TRBV19 and J usage is TRBJ2-1; D may be TRBD2 (6 bases). Trimming cost V 6 bases and J 0 bases, with 12 bases left between them. This CDR3 has 15 amino acids. In germline, CDR1 is LNHDA, CDR2 SQIVND (reference sequence). The CDR3 sequence is CASREGPSSYNEQFF. DNA of the CDR3: TGTGCCAGTAGGGAGGGGCCAAGCTCCTACAATGAGCAGTTCTTC.

This chain joins TRBV5-1 and TRBJ2-6; TRBD1 is a possible D gene (6 bases). The CDR3 length is 16 residues. Germline CDR1 SGHRS, CDR2 YFSETQ. V lost 5 bases and J lost 0, with 12 bases in between. CDR3 in amino acids: CASRAGVISGANVLTF. For the CDR3, the DNA is TGCGCCAGCAGGGCAGGGGTTATCTCTGGGGCCAACGTCCTGACTTTC.

The chain combines TRBV6-8 with TRBJ2-4; possibly TRBD1 for D (5 bases). Trimming stripped 2 bases from V and 1 base from J, with 12 bases between. This CDR3 has 16 amino acids. The germline V gene encodes CDR1 MNHGY and CDR2 SAAAGT. The CDR3 loop is CASSYPGMAAKNIQYF. CDR3 sequence (DNA): TGTGCCAGCAGTTACCCAGGGATGGCGGCCAAAAACATTCAGTACTTC.

The chain combines TRBV3-1 (or the pseudogene TRBV3-2) with TRBJ2-5; 7 bases line up with TRBD1. CDR1 and CDR2 from the germline V gene are LGHDT and YNNKEL (reference sequence). CDR3 size: 16 residues. V dropped 4 bases and J dropped 5; count of bases not matched to a gene: 13. The CDR3 loop is CASSLSLNRGMETQYF. The DNA for the CDR3 is TGTGCCAGCAGCCTTTCCCTAAACAGGGGAATGGAGACCCAGTACTTC.

This sequence joins TRBV5-1 and TRBJ2-1, with 7 bases aligning to TRBD2. Looked up from germline, CDR1 is SGHRS and CDR2 is YFSETQ. With 5 bases clipped from V and 1 base from J, the junction kept 6 bases outside the gene matches. This CDR3 has 15 residues. In nucleotides, the CDR3 is TGCGCCAGCAGGAAAAGCGGGGCATCCTACAATGAGCAGTTCTTC. Its translation: CASRKSGASYNEQFF.

The gene calls are TRBV7-8 and TRBJ2-7; D remains unclear. The CDR3 loop spans 12 amino acids. With 5 bases removed from V and 6 bases from J, the gap between germline ends came to 11 bases. Germline CDR1 is SGHVS and CDR2 is FQNEAQ. CDR3 in amino acids: CASSTLGSEQYF. The CDR3 DNA follows: TGTGCCAGCAGCACCCTAGGTTCCGAGCAGTACTTC.

The chain links TRBV5-1 to TRBJ1-1; TRBD1 matches 7 bases. J lost 1 base, V lost 3 bases, and 9 bases had no gene match. Germline CDR1 and CDR2: SGHRS and YFSETQ. The CDR3 is 16 amino acids. The CDR3 sequence: CASSSRIRDRNTEAFF. As DNA, the CDR3 is TGCGCCAGCAGCTCCCGAATCCGGGACAGGAACACTGAAGCTTTCTTT.

V gene TRBV20-1 combines with J gene TRBJ2-2, with 7 bases identical to TRBD2. Per the germline V gene, CDR1 is DFQATT and CDR2 is SNEGSKA (reference sequence). CDR3 size: 11 residues. With 8 bases clipped from V and 6 bases from J, the junction kept 3 bases outside the gene matches. The CDR3 region is CSTSGAGELFF. CDR3 nucleotides: TGCAGTACGAGCGGGGCCGGGGAGCTGTTTTTT.

The V and J genes are TRBV10-2 and TRBJ2-7, with D perhaps TRBD2 (5 bases). V was cut by 6 bases and J by 3 bases, with 9 bases left in between. CDR1 WSHSY and CDR2 SAAADI come from the germline V gene. The CDR3 is 12 amino acids. CDR3 sequence: CASRSGVYEQYF. In nucleotides, the CDR3 is TGCGCCAGCAGGTCCGGGGTCTACGAGCAGTACTTC.

This chain joins TRBV18 and TRBJ1-1; TRBD1 aligns across 7 bases. Germline CDR1 reads KGHSH; CDR2 reads LQKENI. V shed 5 bases and J 6 bases; nucleotides not matched to a gene: 15. The CDR3 is made up of 16 amino acids. The CDR3 reads CASSYDRVVGWAEAFF. The CDR3 DNA reads as TGTGCCAGCTCATACGACAGGGTGGTAGGTTGGGCTGAAGCTTTCTTT. The entire variable domain, with the rest obtained from reference TRBV18 and TRBJ1-1, is as follows: NAGVMQNPRHLVRRRGQEARLRCSPMKGHSHVYWYRQLPEEGLKFMVYLQKENIIDESGMPKERFSAEFPKEGPSILRIQQVVRGDSAAYFCASSYDRVVGWAEAFFGQGTRLTVV.

The gene calls are TRBV29-1 and TRBJ2-5, with 8 bases lining up with TRBD2. V trimming: 3 bases; J trimming: 2 bases; junction bases outside the gene matches: 11. The CDR3 extends over 16 amino acids. From germline, CDR1 is SQVTM and CDR2 ANQGSEA. This CDR3 reads CSVDFLGLGTQETQYF. The CDR3 nucleotides read TGCAGCGTTGATTTTTTGGGACTAGGGACTCAAGAGACCCAGTACTTC. Filled out from reference TRBV29-1 and TRBJ2-5, the complete variable domain reads SAVISQKPSRDICQRGTSLTIQCQVDSQVTMMFWYRQQPGQSLTLIATANQGSEATYESGFVIDKFPISRPNLTFSTLTVSNMSPEDSSIYLCSVDFLGLGTQETQYFGPGTRLLVL.

The chain has TRBV4-3 and TRBJ2-2; the D gene is possibly TRBD2 (7 bases). This CDR3 has 18 residues. V was pared by 1 base and J by 3 bases, with 18 bases between. Germline lookup yields CDR1 LGHNA and CDR2 YSLEER. The CDR3 loop is CASSQGILRGQYTGELFF. The DNA of the CDR3 is TGCGCCAGCAGCCAAGGAATCTTGCGGGGGCAGTACACCGGGGAGCTGTTTTTT.

The rearrangement links TRBV11-2 to TRBJ2-7; no reliable D call. CDR1 and CDR2 from the germline V gene are SGHAT and FQNNGV. Trimming took off 4 bases at V and 7 bases at J, with 11 bases between the two ends. The CDR3 is 12 residues long. The CDR3 coding sequence is TGTGCCAGCAGCTGGGCAGCTCAAGAGCAGTACTTC. Residues: CASSWAAQEQYF.

V gene TRBV7-9 combines with J gene TRBJ2-1; tentative D call: TRBD2 (6 bases). The CDR3 is 17 amino acids. Germline V gene sequence: CDR1 SEHNR, CDR2 FQNEAQ (reference sequence). Trimming removed 1 base from V and 0 bases from J, with 13 bases in between. As DNA, the CDR3 is TGTGCCAGCAGCTTAGTTTCGGGACTCCACTCCTACAATGAGCAGTTCTTC. It yields the protein CASSLVSGLHSYNEQFF.

This rearrangement joins TRBV5-6 to TRBJ2-5; tentative D call: TRBD2 (7 bases). CDR1 is SGHDT and CDR2 is YYEEEE in the germline V gene. Trimming took off 4 bases at V and 5 bases at J, with 21 bases between the two ends. This CDR3 is built from 16 residues. The CDR3 nucleotides are TGTGCCAGCAGCCTAGGGGGGGTACGGGGCGCGGAGACCCAGTACTTC. Translation: CASSLGGVRGAETQYF.

The chain is built from TRBV9 and TRBJ2-7; TRBD1 matches at 7 bases. Germline V gene data show CDR1 as SGDLS and CDR2 as YYNGEE. The CDR3 sequence is 14 residues long. Losses at the gene ends were 2 bases for V and 0 bases for J; bases not matched to a gene: 2. CDR3 in DNA: TGTGCCAGCAGCGTGGGGACAGTCTCCTACGAGCAGTACTTC. This translates into CASSVGTVSYEQYF. The variable domain in full, with the rest retrieved from reference TRBV9 and TRBJ2-7, is DSGVTQTPKHLITATGQRVTLRCSPRSGDLSVYWYQQSLDQGLQFLIQYYNGEERAKGNILERFSAQQFPDLHSELNLSSLELGDSALYFCASSVGTVSYEQYFGPGTRLTVT.

The gene calls are TRBV24-1 and TRBJ2-2; 14 nucleotides line up with TRBD2. Germline values: CDR1 KGHDR, CDR2 SFDVKD. The CDR3 spans 15 residues. The V gene end was trimmed by 7 bases and the J gene end by 6 bases; junction bases not matched to a gene: 3. The CDR3 region has the DNA TGTGCCACCAGGGAGGGACTAGCGGGAGCCGGGGAGCTGTTTTTT. This translates into CATREGLAGAGELFF.

The V and J genes are TRBV10-3 and TRBJ2-1; TRBD2 matches at 11 bases. The junction had 11 bases not matched to a gene; V was cut back by 10 bases and J by 6 bases. The germline V gene encodes CDR1 ENHRY and CDR2 SYGVKD. The CDR3 is made up of 15 amino acids. CDR3 in amino acids: CATAGTSGQSNEQFF. The DNA for the CDR3 is TGTGCCACGGCTGGGACTAGCGGACAGAGCAATGAGCAGTTCTTC.

The chain carries TRBV27 and TRBJ2-3; D perhaps matches TRBD2 (6 bases). Deletions cut 6 bases from V and 7 bases from J, with 17 bases between. CDR3 length equals 14 residues. Germline assignment: CDR1 MNHEY and CDR2 SMNVEV (reference sequence). CDR3 sequence reads: CASSPGAGFYTQYF. For the CDR3, the DNA is TGTGCCAGCAGCCCCGGGGCGGGATTTTATACGCAGTATTTT.

This chain links TRBV7-8 with TRBJ2-1; maybe TRBD1 (6 bases). This CDR3 has 16 amino acids. The germline gives CDR1 SGHVS, CDR2 FQNEAQ. V lost 1 base, J lost 0 bases, and 10 bases lay in between. CDR3 loop: CASSLVLRGSYNEQFF. The CDR3 DNA sequence: TGTGCCAGCAGCTTAGTCCTCAGGGGCTCCTACAATGAGCAGTTCTTC. The full variable domain, its missing parts supplied by reference TRBV7-8 and TRBJ2-1, is GAGVSQSPRYKVAKRGQDVALRCDPISGHVSLFWYQQALGQGPEFLTYFQNEAQLDKSGLPSDRFFAERPEGSVSTLKIQRTQQEDSAVYLCASSLVLRGSYNEQFFGPGTRLTVL.

CDR3 in amino acids: CASSPRGTSGRASSYNEQFF. The CDR3 coding sequence is TGCGCCAGCAGCCCTCGTGGGACTAGCGGGAGGGCGAGCTCCTACAATGAGCAGTTCTTC. The chain employs TRBV5-1 and TRBJ2-1; TRBD2 matches 16 bases. This CDR3 has 20 amino acids. Germline CDR1 and CDR2: SGHRS and YFSETQ. Losses at the gene ends were 4 bases for V and 0 bases for J; bases not matched to a gene: 10.

V and J are TRBV6-5 and TRBJ2-3; TRBD2 matches 9 bases. The trim removed 4 bases at V and 2 bases at J, leaving 4 bases unmatched. The CDR3 consists of 15 residues. The V gene's germline CDR1 is MNHEY and CDR2 SVGAGI. DNA of the CDR3: TGTGCCAGCAGTTCTAGCGGGGAAAACACAGATACGCAGTATTTT. It yields the protein CASSSSGENTDTQYF.

This clone was seen once. The rearrangement links TRBV18 to TRBJ1-5, with D unclear. The CDR3 loop spans 15 amino acids. Deletions cut 4 bases from V and 9 bases from J, with 19 bases between. The germline gives CDR1 KGHSH, CDR2 LQKENI. The chain's CDR3 is CASSLNQVMEVPQHF. For the CDR3, the DNA is TGTGCCAGCTCACTCAACCAGGTAATGGAAGTGCCCCAGCATTTT.

The CDR3 nucleotides are TGCGCCAGCAGCCAAGGAGTCAGGGTGGATGGCTACACCTTC. Protein sequence: CASSQGVRVDGYTF. This chain uses TRBV4-3 with TRBJ1-2; tentatively, D is TRBD1 (5 bases). The germline gives CDR1 LGHNA, CDR2 YSLEER. The CDR3 covers 14 residues. Trimming removed 1 base from V and 6 bases from J, with 12 bases in between.

The rearrangement links TRBV10-3 to TRBJ2-1, with 10 bases identical to TRBD1. The CDR3 totals 16 residues. Germline lookup yields CDR1 ENHRY and CDR2 SYGVKD. With 3 bases clipped from V and 11 bases from J, the junction kept 13 bases outside the gene matches. CDR3 sequence reads: CAISEETGGLGRKQFF. The DNA of the CDR3 is TGTGCCATCAGTGAAGAGACAGGGGGCTTGGGAAGGAAGCAGTTCTTC.